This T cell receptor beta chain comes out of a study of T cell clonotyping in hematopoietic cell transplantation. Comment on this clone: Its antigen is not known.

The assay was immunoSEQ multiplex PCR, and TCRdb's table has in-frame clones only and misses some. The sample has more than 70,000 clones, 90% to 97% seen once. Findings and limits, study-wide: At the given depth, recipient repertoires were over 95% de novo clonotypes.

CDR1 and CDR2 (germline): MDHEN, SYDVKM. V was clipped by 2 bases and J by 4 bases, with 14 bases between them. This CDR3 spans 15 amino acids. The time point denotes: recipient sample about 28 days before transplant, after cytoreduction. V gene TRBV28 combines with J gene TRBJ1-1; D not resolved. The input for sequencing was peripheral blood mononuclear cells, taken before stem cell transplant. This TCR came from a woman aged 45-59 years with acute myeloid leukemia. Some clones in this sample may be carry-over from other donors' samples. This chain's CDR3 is CASSLDDGPTTEAFF. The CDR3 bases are TGTGCCAGCAGTTTAGACGACGGACCTACCACTGAAGCTTTCTTT.